The clone carrying this T cell receptor beta chain has a count of ten or more. The antigen is not known. The entirety of the isolated RNA underwent reverse transcription, so expressed TCRB transcripts were sequenced. Clones were sequenced by immunoSEQ multiplex PCR, and TCRdb holds only the in-frame ones, with some missing. The profile shows 150,000 to 190,000 clones, under 9.5% of them singletons. Unmatched junction bases numbered 3, after V lost 4 bases and J lost 3 bases. The germline V gene encodes CDR1 LNHDA and CDR2 SQIVND (reference sequence). The CDR3 has 14 amino acids. The data stem from a study of beta chain features in type 1 diabetes. CD4+ naive, central memory, regulatory and stem cell-like memory subsets were isolated by sorting on CD45RO/CCR7/CD25/CD127/CD95/CD27. Purities in excess of 95% were seen in all sorted populations. Study-wide points: Across all four CD4+ subsets, people with type 1 diabetes showed modestly shorter TCRB CDR3s.

The chain has TRBV19 and TRBJ2-5; 9 positions agree with TRBD2. The material sequenced was central memory CD4+ T cells from blood. The receptor was isolated from a man aged 18 to 29 in good health. The CDR3 sequence is CASSTGLAEETQYF. The CDR3 nucleotides read TGTGCCAGTAGTACGGGACTAGCAGAAGAGACCCAGTACTTC.